The TCR beta chain described here comes from a study of metastatic and nonmetastatic thyroid tumors. Ahead of thyroid surgery, no patient had received treatment of any kind. TCRdb ran MiXCR on the PCR reads. The sample lists 21,000 or so clones, approximately 30% occurring once. This clone has more than one count but fewer than ten. V lost 0 bases and J lost 6, with 9 bases in between. The CDR3 runs 14 residues. Germline V gene sequence: CDR1 MNHNS, CDR2 SASEGT. This TCR came from a female donor with papillary thyroid cancer or a benign thyroid nodule (not recorded which). Some clones in this sample may be carry-over from other donors' samples. The rearrangement links TRBV6-1 to TRBJ1-5; D remains ambiguous. Sequencing was carried out using tumor tissue. In nucleotides, the CDR3 is TGTGCCAGCAGTGAAGCAGGTGATAGTCAGCCCCAGCATTTT. The encoded protein is CASSEAGDSQPQHF.